The 3 T cell receptor beta chains in this list originate from one sample, sequenced in a study of early T cells in non-severe SARS-CoV-2 infection (dated by TCRdb to about 2021). The method was 5' RACE. For sequencing, a NextSeq 500 was employed. The public reads were reanalyzed by TCRdb: fastp trimming at Q25, MiXCR alignment, in-frame beta chains only. Rows matching on CDR3 protein sequence are summarized as one entry with the most common DNA and genes. Here the sample has around 88,000 distinct CDR3 sequences; approximately 15% occur a single time. The ten largest clones add up to roughly 6.4% of the sample. Sequencing was carried out using whole blood. All receptors derive from an adult who was a healthcare worker with PCR-confirmed SARS-CoV-2 infection or an uninfected control (not recorded which).

The chain is built from TRBV28 and TRBJ2-2, with D unresolved. The CDR3 is 11 residues long. Germline CDR1 and CDR2: MDHEN and SYDVKM. Trimming stripped 5 bases from V and 7 bases from J, with 5 bases between. The CDR3 DNA reads as TGTGCCAGCAGTCTTCGCGGGGAGCTGTTTTTT. It yields the protein CASSLRGELFF.

This clonotype has ten or more counts. The chain recombines TRBV7-2 with TRBJ2-2; 12 bases match TRBD2. Germline CDR1 is SGHTA and CDR2 is FQGNSA. The CDR3 runs to 16 residues. The V gene end was trimmed by 1 base and the J gene end by 6 bases; junction bases not matched to a gene: 3. This CDR3 reads CASSLGLAGGPGELFF. CDR3 DNA sequence: TGTGCCAGCAGCTTAGGGCTAGCGGGAGGGCCCGGGGAGCTGTTTTTT.

There are a few counts of this clonotype. The rearrangement uses TRBV11-2 and TRBJ2-7; 12 nucleotides match TRBD1. After removal of 5 bases from V and 6 bases from J, the junction contained 5 bases not matched to a gene. Germline V gives CDR1 SGHAT, CDR2 FQNNGV. The CDR3 loop spans 14 amino acids. This CDR3 reads CASSKGQGAGEQYF. CDR3 bases: TGTGCCAGCAGCAAGGGACAGGGGGCGGGCGAGCAGTACTTC. The full variable domain, with the rest looked up from reference TRBV11-2 and TRBJ2-7, is EAGVAQSPRYKIIEKRQSVAFWCNPISGHATLYWYQQILGQGPKLLIQFQNNGVVDDSQLPKDRFSAERLKGVDSTLKIQPAKLEDSAVYLCASSKGQGAGEQYFGPGTRLTVT.